This T cell receptor beta chain emerged from a study of T cells expressing NK-cell markers. TCRdb reprocessed the 5' RACE reads, with one entry per CDR3 protein and no DNA. Recorded for this sample: hundreds of thousands of distinct CDR3 sequences. The CDR3 loop spans 15 amino acids. Per germline, CDR1 SGHTA and CDR2 FQGNSA. The chain couples TRBV7-2 to TRBJ2-1; the TCRdb call, TRBD2, lacks DNA for checking. Sequencing was done on a sample of blood T cells: a sorted CD56 or NKG2C T cell subset, CD4+ or CD8+ T cells, or bulk PBMC T cells (not recorded which). This clonotype was obtained from a man between 18 and 35 years old in good health. CDR3 in amino acids: CASSQTGRPVSEQFF.